These T cell receptor beta chains were read from a single sample in a study of shared clonotypes between healthy human individuals. Sequencing used immunoSEQ multiplex PCR; TCRdb keeps in-frame clones, though not all of them. The sample gives about 2 million clones, about 95% of which show up once; 0.85% to 1.3% is in the top ten. Sequenced input: naive CD8+ T cells sorted from blood. The receptors were sampled from a young man in good health. Each CDR3 is given with its conserved first and last residue. Each record gives: J gene, D gene, clone size, V gene, CDR3 DNA, CDR3 protein. A D gene is named only where the DNA matches it firmly. Some rows mark clone size as missing; the rest say once, few, many or name a class of expanded clone.

>TRBJ2-7|TRBD1|once|TRBV28
TGTGCCAGCAGTTTGGCTCAAGGACAGGGCTTCGAGCAGTACTTC
CASSLAQGQGFEQYF
>TRBJ2-1|-|-|TRBV16
TGTGCCAGCAGCCAATTAGGAGGAGAGCAGTTCTTC
CASSQLGGEQFF
>TRBJ2-7|-|once|TRBV5-1
TGCGCCAGCAGCTTGAGCCGGACAACACCCTACGAGCAGTACTTC
CASSLSRTTPYEQYF
>TRBJ2-7|TRBD1|once|TRBV29-1
TGCAGCGCCCTCGCGACAGGGGGCACCTACGAGCAGTACTTC
CSALATGGTYEQYF
>TRBJ1-3|TRBD1|-|TRBV28
TGTGCCAGTGAGGGGGACAGGGAATCTGCTGGAAACACCATATATTTT
CASEGDRESAGNTIYF
>TRBJ1-1|-|-|TRBV2
TGTGCCAGCAGCCCGGGACAATCGAACACTGAAGCTTTCTTT
CASSPGQSNTEAFF
>TRBJ2-7|-|-|TRBV2
TGTGCCAGCACAGCGATTTATTCCTACGAGCAGTACTTC
CASTAIYSYEQYF
>TRBJ1-1|-|-|TRBV11-2
TGTGCCAGCAGCCCCGGCCTGTCTGACACTGAAGCTTTCTTT
CASSPGLSDTEAFF
>TRBJ2-1|-|-|TRBV5-1
TGCGCCAGCAGCTTGGTATCGACAAGCGAGCAGTTCTTC
CASSLVSTSEQFF
>TRBJ2-3|-|once|TRBV4-2
TGTGCCAGCAGCTACGCACCGGGCGGGGCAGATACGCAGTATTTT
CASSYAPGGADTQYF
>TRBJ2-3|-|-|TRBV27
TGTGCCAGCAGTTTGGTGAAGTTCACAGATACGCAGTATTTT
CASSLVKFTDTQYF
>TRBJ1-6|-|-|TRBV2
TGTGCCAGCAGTGAGGCTCAGGGGAGCTCCTATAATTCACCCCTCCACTTT
CASSEAQGSSYNSPLHF
>TRBJ2-3|-|-|TRBV10-1
TGCGCCAGCGGGAACACAGATACGCAGTATTTT
CASGNTDTQYF
>TRBJ2-3|TRBD1|few|TRBV7-6
TGTGCCAGCAGAGGGGACAGGGGTATTAGCACAGATACGCAGTATTTT
CASRGDRGISTDTQYF
>TRBJ2-1|TRBD2|-|TRBV6-4
TGTGCCAGCAGTGAGCGGGGGGGCTCCTACAATGAGCAGTTCTTC
CASSERGGSYNEQFF
>TRBJ1-4|-|-|TRBV13
TGTGCCAGCAGCTTAAAAGGGGCAGGTGAAAAACTGTTTTTT
CASSLKGAGEKLFF
>TRBJ1-1|-|-|TRBV23-1
TGCGCCAGCATATCAGCCGGGTGTATGGGCACTGAAGCTTTCTTT
CASISAGCMGTEAFF
>TRBJ1-6|-|-|TRBV2
TGTGCCAGCAGTGATAGGACAGTTCGTAATTCACCTCTCCACTTT
CASSDRTVRNSPLHF
>TRBJ2-1|TRBD2|-|TRBV16
TGTGCCAGCAGCCCAACAGCGGGGCGCGATGAGCAGTTCTTC
CASSPTAGRDEQFF
>TRBJ1-1|-|-|TRBV4-1
TGCGCCAGCAGCCAAGATTTAAGGGGTTCTGAAGCTTTCTTT
CASSQDLRGSEAFF
>TRBJ1-2|-|-|TRBV18
TGTGCCAGCTCGTCGACGGATGGTTATGGCTACACCTTC
CASSSTDGYGYTF
>TRBJ2-7|-|-|TRBV4-1
TGCGCCAGCAGCCAAGTGGCTCATCAGGTGTACGAGCAGTACTTC
CASSQVAHQVYEQYF
>TRBJ1-3|TRBD1|once|TRBV6-5
TGTGCCAGCAGTCTAACAGGGGAGGACACCATATATTTT
CASSLTGEDTIYF
>TRBJ2-5|-|-|TRBV27
TGTGCCAGCAGTTCCTCGCCGCCCAGCTTGTGGGAGACCCAGTACTTC
CASSSSPPSLWETQYF
>TRBJ1-6|-|-|TRBV5-6
TGTGCCAGCAGAGATAACAGCGAGAGCTCCTATAATTCACCCCTCCACTTT
CASRDNSESSYNSPLHF
>TRBJ1-1|-|-|TRBV5-3
TGTGCCAGAAAAGATGACAAGTTTTTGAACACTGAAGCTTTCTTT
CARKDDKFLNTEAFF
>TRBJ2-1|-|-|TRBV4-1
TGCGCCAGCAGCCAAGAGGTGGCTAGCTCCTACAATGAGCAGTTCTTC
CASSQEVASSYNEQFF
>TRBJ2-3|-|-|TRBV23-1
TGCGCCAGCAGTCAAATCTGGCAGTGCACAGATACGCAGTATTTT
CASSQIWQCTDTQYF
>TRBJ2-7|-|once|TRBV7-6
TGTGCCAGCAGCAAATACAGGGCCGGGAACGAGCAGTACTTC
CASSKYRAGNEQYF
>TRBJ2-2|-|-|TRBV9
TGTGCCAGCGGAAGTGCCGGGGAGCTGTTTTTT
CASGSAGELFF
>TRBJ2-7|-|-|TRBV4-1
TGCGCCAGCAGCCAAGCCCAGGGGACTGACGAGCAGTACTTC
CASSQAQGTDEQYF
>TRBJ1-1|-|-|TRBV4-3
TGCGCCAGCAGCCAAGCTGAGGGGAAGACTGAAGCTTTCTTT
CASSQAEGKTEAFF
>TRBJ2-7|-|-|TRBV27
TGTGCCAGCAGTGCAGGGTCCTACGAGCAGTACTTC
CASSAGSYEQYF
>TRBJ2-1|-|-|TRBV27
TGTGCCAGCACCATGGACAGTGTCTCCTACAATGAGCAGTTCTTC
CASTMDSVSYNEQFF
>TRBJ2-1|TRBD1|-|TRBV28
TGTGCCAGCACCCGACAGGGGGCATGGGGACTAGACTCTGATGAGCAGTTCTTC
CASTRQGAWGLDSDEQFF
>TRBJ1-2|-|-|TRBV5-1
TGCGCCAGCCAAGAGGCTAACTATGGCTACACCTTC
CASQEANYGYTF
>TRBJ1-2|-|few|TRBV10-3
TGTGCCATCAGTGAGTCTGGTAACTATGGCTACACCTTC
CAISESGNYGYTF
>TRBJ2-1|TRBD2|-|TRBV27
TGTGCCAGCAGTTTATCGGCTAGCGGGGTTCAGCAGTTCTTC
CASSLSASGVQQFF
>TRBJ2-2|-|-|TRBV2
TGTGCCAGCACGCCGGGGACCGGGGAGCTGTTTTTT
CASTPGTGELFF
>TRBJ2-7|-|-|TRBV5-4
TGTGCCAGCAGCTTGGACGGGACCCCCTACGAGCAGTACTTC
CASSLDGTPYEQYF
>TRBJ2-1|TRBD1|-|TRBV30
TGTGCCTGGATCCACCATATAGACAGGGTGGACAATGAGCAGTTCTTC
CAWIHHIDRVDNEQFF
>TRBJ2-1|-|-|TRBV11-2
TGTGCCAGCAGCTTAGCCTTACAGGGGAGGGTTTACAATGAGCAGTTCTTC
CASSLALQGRVYNEQFF
>TRBJ1-2|-|-|TRBV7-9
TGTGCCAGCAGCTCCAATGATCATAACTATGGCTACACCTTC
CASSSNDHNYGYTF
>TRBJ1-1|-|-|TRBV28
TGTGCCAGCAGTCCGGGGGTCCCCATGAACACTGAAGCTTTCTTT
CASSPGVPMNTEAFF
>TRBJ2-5|-|-|TRBV7-9
TGTGCCAGCAGCTGGGGGGAAGAGACCCAGTACTTC
CASSWGEETQYF
>TRBJ2-5|TRBD2|-|TRBV2
TGTGCCAGCAGTGGGCTACTAGCGGGAGTGGAGACCCAGTACTTC
CASSGLLAGVETQYF
>TRBJ1-6|-|once|TRBV4-1
TGCGCCAGCAGCGGGGCGGGACTCGTTAATTCACCCCTCCACTTT
CASSGAGLVNSPLHF
>TRBJ2-2|TRBD2|-|TRBV27
TGTGCCAGCAGTTCAGTAGCGGGAACCCTGAACACCGGGGAGCTGTTTTTT
CASSSVAGTLNTGELFF
>TRBJ2-7|TRBD1|-|TRBV6-5
TGTGCCAGCAGTTACGTGACAGGGGGCGCGGACTACGAGCAGTACTTC
CASSYVTGGADYEQYF
>TRBJ1-4|-|-|TRBV19
TGTGCCAGTAGCCAAGCAGGGATTGAAAAACTGTTTTTT
CASSQAGIEKLFF
>TRBJ2-1|-|once|TRBV5-6
TGTGCCAGCAGCTTGGAGTTATCAGAGACAGCCTCGTTTGGGCAGTTCTTC
CASSLELSETASFGQFF
>TRBJ2-2|TRBD1|-|TRBV10-3
TGTGCCATCAGTTCCCCGGACAGGGATGGAAAGACCGGGGAGCTGTTTTTT
CAISSPDRDGKTGELFF
>TRBJ1-4|-|once|TRBV6-5
TGTGCCAGCAGCCCTGGGGGGCCCGAAAAACTGTTTTTT
CASSPGGPEKLFF
>TRBJ2-7|TRBD1|-|TRBV7-7
TGTGCTAGCAGCTACCGGGACAGGGGCTACGAGCAGTACTTC
CASSYRDRGYEQYF
>TRBJ1-1|-|-|TRBV10-2
TGCGCCAGCAGTGACGCGGACGGGGCAGTGAACACTGAAGCTTTCTTT
CASSDADGAVNTEAFF
>TRBJ2-5|-|once|TRBV2
TGTGCCAGCCAGACCGGGACACCCCAGTACTTC
CASQTGTPQYF